Listed here are 17 T cell receptor beta chains from one sample, sequenced in a study of tumor and adjacent non-tumor tissue in lung cancer. Three rounds of nested PCR, following a modified ARM-PCR protocol, produced the TCRbeta library. TCRdb independently ran MiXCR on the multiplex PCR reads; one entry per CDR3 protein. The sample contains approximately 66,000 distinct CDR3 sequences, around two thirds of which appear only once. No cell sorting was done before RNA was extracted from the tissue. This non-tumor lung sample came from over 3 cm beyond the tumor edge. Specimen: distant non-tumor lung tissue. All receptors come from a man aged 65-85 years with non-small cell lung cancer.

V is TRBV4-1 and J is TRBJ2-2; 7 nucleotides agree with TRBD2. CDR1 is MGHRA and CDR2 is YSYEKL in the germline V gene. This CDR3 comprises 16 residues. V gave up 2 bases and J gave up 4 bases; unmatched junction bases: 7. The chain's CDR3 is CASSQSGTTITGELFF. Here the CDR3 DNA reads TGCGCCAGCAGCCAATCCGGGACTACGATCACCGGGGAGCTGTTTTTT.

Of note for this clonotype: Compared with germline, one end of the junction differs, possibly owing to a read error. The chain links TRBV4-2 to TRBJ2-7; 12 bases line up with TRBD2. Germline-derived CDR1 and CDR2 are LGHNA and YNFKEQ. The CDR3 extends over 15 amino acids. In DNA form, the CDR3 reads TGTGCCAGCAGTACCCGGACTAGCGGGAACTACGATCAGTACTTC. Amino acids: CASSTRTSGNYDQYF.

Remarks on this clonotype: A read error may produce the germline difference seen at one junction end. Here the CDR3 reads CGSTHRRGEEFF. DNA for the CDR3: TGTGGCAGCACTCACCGAAGGGGTGAGGAGTTCTTC. The chain employs TRBV6-2 or TRBV6-3 and TRBJ2-1; D might be TRBD1 (5 bases). The CDR3 is 12 amino acids. CDR1 and CDR2 from the germline V gene are MNHEY and SVGEGT.

Turning to this clonotype: The germline gene is not matched at one end of the junction; a read error may be the cause. This rearrangement joins TRBV11-2 to TRBJ2-1, with TRBD1 matching 7 bases. The germline gives CDR1 SGHAT, CDR2 FQNNGV. The length of the CDR3 is 16 residues. CDR3 loop: CAISFGKGQSYNEQFF. The CDR3, as DNA: TGTGCCATCAGCTTCGGTAAGGGACAGAGCTACAATGAGCAGTTCTTC.

The chain employs TRBV11-2 and TRBJ2-3; D is uncertain. There are 14 residues in the CDR3. Germline V gene data show CDR1 as SGHAT and CDR2 as FQNNGV. The germline V and J ends were trimmed by 4 bases and 4 bases, with 12 bases remaining between them. The CDR3 region is CASSSGALADTQYF. CDR3 in DNA: TGTGCCAGCAGCTCCGGAGCTCTTGCAGATACGCAGTATTTT.

The count of this clonotype is one. V gene TRBV28 combines with J gene TRBJ2-5, with D possibly TRBD2 on 5 matching bases. The V end was cut by 9 bases, the J end by 5 bases, with 13 bases between. Germline V gene sequence: CDR1 MDHEN, CDR2 SYDVKM. This CDR3 spans 12 amino acids. CDR3 loop: CARRGSRETQYF. The CDR3 bases are TGTGCCAGAAGAGGGAGCAGGGAGACCCAGTACTTC.

This clonotype was recorded once. A much larger clone differs by one base, so this may be a read error. The chain is built from TRBV20-1 and TRBJ2-5; D is uncertain. Per germline, CDR1 DFQATT and CDR2 SNEGSKA (reference sequence). The CDR3 is 11 residues long. Between the trimmed V and J ends, which lost 6 bases and 10 bases, there was a span of 15 bases. The CDR3 loop reads CSASIGKIQYF. For the CDR3, the DNA is TGCAGTGCCTCGATTGGGAAGATCCAGTACTTC.

Comment on this clonotype: A read error may explain this, as a much larger clone is one base away. This is likely a read error, given that the CDR3 carries no conserved phenylalanine or tryptophan at its end. The V gene is TRBV4-2, the J gene TRBJ1-3; D is uncertain. Per the germline V gene, CDR1 is LGHNA and CDR2 is YNFKEQ. V was cut by 1 base and J by 1 base, with 8 bases left in between. This CDR3 contains 15 residues. CDR3 coding DNA: TGTGCCAGCAGCCAAGCGGGCGGATCTGGAAACACCATATATCTT. It translates to CASSQAGGSGNTIYL.

Points on this clonotype: An end of the junction does not agree with germline; a read error may underlie this. The chain recombines TRBV11-2 with TRBJ2-5, with 7 nucleotides matching TRBD2. The CDR3 sequence is 17 residues long. Germline V CDR1 and CDR2: SGHAT, FQNNGV. The CDR3 DNA is TGTGCCAGCAGCTTAGGTTCCCTGGGGGGGGTTCAAAAGACCGAGTACTTC. It codes for CASSLGSLGGVQKTEYF.

About this clonotype itself: A much bigger clone sits one base away, suggesting this may be a read error. No conserved phenylalanine or tryptophan is present at the end of the CDR3, so a read error is the likely explanation. The V and J genes are TRBV7-8 and TRBJ2-3; D not certain. The germline V gene has CDR1 SGHVS and CDR2 FQNEAQ. V was trimmed by 2 bases and J by 6 bases, leaving 9 bases between them. The CDR3 covers 13 residues. CDR3 DNA: TGTGCCAGCAGCTTACTGCCCCGGGATACGCAGTATCTT. This encodes CASSLLPRDTQYL.

This clonotype has a count of ten or more. This chain joins TRBV11-2 and TRBJ2-7; D is unresolved. Deletions cut 8 bases from V and 5 bases from J, with 16 bases between. This CDR3 is 13 amino acids long. Per the germline V gene, CDR1 is SGHAT and CDR2 is FQNNGV. This CDR3 is CASPLTVRNEQYF. The CDR3 DNA sequence: TGTGCCAGCCCCCTCACAGTAAGAAACGAGCAGTACTTC.

For this clonotype: The junction and the germline gene differ at one end; a read error may be behind it. This rearrangement joins TRBV12-3 or TRBV12-4 to TRBJ2-5; D is perhaps TRBD1 or TRBD2 (5 bases each). The CDR3 is 14 amino acids. This chain's CDR3 is CAGSQRGYGETQYF. CDR3 in DNA: TGTGCCGGCAGCCAACGGGGCTACGGGGAGACCCAATACTTC.

On this clonotype itself: The junction and the germline gene differ at one end; a read error may be behind it. This chain joins TRBV24-1 and TRBJ2-3; no clear D gene. Germline V CDR1 and CDR2: KGHDR, SFDVKD. The CDR3 contains 17 residues. The CDR3 DNA reads as TGTGCCACCAGTGATTTTTGCAACGAGGCCGGCTCAGATACGCAATATTTT. This sequence encodes CATSDFCNEAGSDTQYF.

There are a few counts of this clonotype. The V call is TRBV4-1, the J call TRBJ2-3, with D unclear. V was cut by 1 base and J by 2 bases, with 10 bases left in between. The CDR3 runs to 15 residues. From germline, CDR1 is MGHRA and CDR2 YSYEKL. This CDR3 is CASSQGILTTDTQYF. The CDR3 DNA sequence: TGCGCCAGCAGCCAAGGGATCCTTACCACAGATACGCAGTATTTT.

Regarding this clonotype: The CDR3 ends on some other residue instead of the conserved phenylalanine or tryptophan, so this is likely a read error. The V call is TRBV7-8, the J call TRBJ2-3; 9 bases are a match to TRBD2. The V gene end was trimmed by 4 bases and the J gene end by 5 bases; junction bases not matched to a gene: 7. The CDR3 is made up of 15 amino acids. CDR1 and CDR2 from the germline V gene are SGHVS and FQNEAQ. This CDR3 reads CASSSPRGGGDTQYS. CDR3 bases: TGTGCCAGCAGCTCACCACGCGGGGGGGGAGATACGCAGTATTCT.

This clonotype was detected many times. V usage is TRBV20-1 and J usage is TRBJ2-5; 10 bases are a match to TRBD2. Germline assignment: CDR1 DFQATT and CDR2 SNEGSKA (reference sequence). The J segment lost 5 bases and the V segment lost 6 bases, leaving 12 bases of the junction unmatched. CDR3 length: 15 residues. The CDR3 sequence: CSARTSGAAGETQYF. The CDR3 DNA is TGCAGTGCGCGAACTAGCGGGGCCGCCGGGGAGACCCAGTACTTC.

About this clonotype itself: Given a much more abundant clone one base away, this may be a read error. V and J are TRBV5-1 and TRBJ1-1; no firm D call. The CDR3 has 15 amino acids. Germline V CDR1 and CDR2: SGHRS, YFSETQ. CDR3 in amino acids: CVSSTARSTNTEAFF. In DNA, the CDR3 is TGCGTCAGCAGCACCGCACGTTCCACTAACACTGAAGCTTTCTTT.